The present T cell receptor beta chain was sequenced within a study of blood T cells in healthy people across ages. In its sample, this clonotype was seen a few times. Combining a sample-barcoded 5' primer with a J-beta primer mix, a second PCR ran for about 6 to 11 cycles. TCRdb itself ran the 5' RACE reads through MiXCR, one entry per CDR3 protein. Among 700,000 to 900,000 distinct CDR3 sequences, roughly 25% were seen once, and the ten largest hold 3%. The germline CDR1 and CDR2 sequences are MNHEY and SVGAGI. This CDR3 has 14 residues. This same sample was also part of a study on T cells of mothers and their children. According to that study: In each mother, TCR beta CDR3 reads exceeded 10 million; in each child, they numbered approximately 3 million.

Sequenced material: blood. This clonotype was sampled from a boy aged 5-17 years in good health. V is TRBV6-5 and J is TRBJ2-5, with a possible D match to TRBD2 (5 bases). Judging by the DNA end, TRBJ2-7 fits better; the J call may be wrong. CDR3 sequence (DNA): TGTGCCAGCAGTGACGGCCCCGGGACCTACGAGCAGTACTTC. Protein: CASSDGPGTYEQYF.